Each of the 19 T cell receptor beta chains below was sequenced from the same sample in a study of post-analysis software for immune sequencing data. General study results and limits: Elevated frequency relative to controls characterized four or five TRBV segments in patients, TRBV5-6, TRBV5-1 and TRBV20-1 among them.

For these receptors, no antigen is known. The library was made from cDNA and included unique molecular identifiers. TCRdb called the PCR reads again in MiXCR, with one record for every CDR3 protein. The table lists 650,000 to 850,000 distinct CDR3 sequences, about 43% of them singletons. Sequenced: blood. These receptors came from a girl aged 10-17 years with multiple sclerosis.

The V and J genes are TRBV5-1 and TRBJ2-5, with 9 bases lining up with TRBD2. The closer fit of TRBJ2-7 to the DNA end suggests the J call may be wrong. CDR1 and CDR2 from the germline V gene are SGHRS and YFSETQ. The CDR3 length is 15 residues. The CDR3 coding sequence is TGCGCCAGCAGCTTGTACGTAGCGGGAGAGGGCGAGCAGTACTTC. Protein: CASSLYVAGEGEQYF.

The chain is built from TRBV6-5 and TRBJ1-6; D is undetermined. CDR1 and CDR2 (germline): MNHEY, SVGAGI. Trimming took 2 bases from V and 0 from J, leaving 2 bases between them. CDR3 size: 14 residues. The CDR3 region has the DNA TGTGCCAGCAGTTACAGCTCCTATAATTCACCCCTCCACTTT. Translating it yields CASSYSSYNSPLHF.

This clonotype was detected a few times. The rearrangement links TRBV6-5 to TRBJ2-7, with D perhaps TRBD1 (5 bases). There are 13 residues in the CDR3. Germline CDR1 reads MNHEY; CDR2 reads SVGAGI. The ends were cut back, 8 bases at V and 3 bases at J, with 14 bases in the middle. The CDR3 DNA is TGTGCCAGCGGAGCAGGGTACAACTACGAGCAGTACTTC. It encodes CASGAGYNYEQYF.

V is TRBV29-1 and J is TRBJ2-1, with 9 positions matching TRBD2. Germline values: CDR1 SQVTM, CDR2 ANQGSEA. Trimming cost V 2 bases and J 4 bases; bases outside gene matches: 0. CDR3 length equals 13 residues. The CDR3 loop reads CSVELAGYNEQFF. CDR3 sequence (DNA): TGCAGCGTTGAACTAGCGGGATACAATGAGCAGTTCTTC.

This clonotype occurred many times. The V call is TRBV29-1, the J call TRBJ2-3; D gene ambiguous. Trimming pared 3 bases from V and 5 bases from J, leaving 3 bases between. The germline CDR1 and CDR2 sequences are SQVTM and ANQGSEA. The CDR3 length is 10 residues. The CDR3 loop reads CSVDGDTQYF. Written as DNA, the CDR3 is TGCAGCGTTGATGGAGATACGCAGTATTTT.

This clonotype was recorded a few times. The chain recombines TRBV10-3 with TRBJ1-2; D call uncertain. The length of the CDR3 is 14 residues. Germline V gene data show CDR1 as ENHRY and CDR2 as SYGVKD. Trimming took 0 bases from V and 4 from J, leaving 9 bases between them. The CDR3 nucleotides are TGTGCCATCAGTGAGTCCTCTGGGAGCTATGGCTACACCTTC. It specifies CAISESSGSYGYTF.

The chain joins TRBV6-5 to TRBJ2-1; D gene ambiguous. Germline CDR1 reads MNHEY; CDR2 reads SVGAGI. There are 17 residues in the CDR3. V was shortened by 0 bases and J by 1 base, with 13 bases between the two germline ends. Here the CDR3 reads CASSYSTQLLSYNEQFF. CDR3 DNA sequence: TGTGCCAGCAGTTACTCGACACAACTCCTTTCCTACAATGAGCAGTTCTTC.

In this sample, this clonotype turned up a few times. The V and J genes are TRBV7-9 and TRBJ2-1, with D possibly TRBD2 on 6 matching bases. This CDR3 is built from 14 residues. The V end lost 7 bases, the J end lost 0 bases, and 10 bases lay between the germline ends. Germline V gene lookup returns CDR1 SEHNR and CDR2 FQNEAQ (reference sequence). The CDR3 DNA sequence: TGTGCCAGCACTCGGGGGAGCTCCTACAATGAGCAGTTCTTC. It translates to CASTRGSSYNEQFF.

The chain employs TRBV9 and TRBJ1-6; the D gene is possibly TRBD1 (5 bases). This CDR3 has 15 residues. From germline, CDR1 is SGDLS and CDR2 YYNGEE. Trimming removed 4 bases from V and 8 bases from J, with 16 bases in between. The CDR3 region has the DNA TGTGCCAGCAGCACTAACCGGGACGGATATTCACCCCTCCACTTT. It encodes CASSTNRDGYSPLHF.

V gene TRBV29-1 combines with J gene TRBJ2-1; TRBD2 might be the D (5 bases). With 8 bases removed from V and 4 bases from J, the gap between germline ends came to 30 bases. The CDR3 is 18 residues long. Germline CDR1 and CDR2: SQVTM and ANQGSEA. The CDR3, as DNA: TGCAGCCCGCTCGAGGCGAGGGATGAGGCTCACGCATACAATGAGCAGTTCTTC. Translation: CSPLEARDEAHAYNEQFF.

This chain joins TRBV29-1 and TRBJ1-1; 9 bases are a match to TRBD1. Germline loops: CDR1 SQVTM, CDR2 ANQGSEA. V shed 7 bases, J shed 0 bases, and the junction held 9 bases outside the gene matches. CDR3 length: 15 residues. CDR3 loop: CSAKKGTGMNTEAFF. Here the CDR3 DNA reads TGCAGCGCCAAGAAGGGGACAGGGATGAACACTGAAGCTTTCTTT.

The chain recombines TRBV29-1 with TRBJ2-7; a weak D match, TRBD2 (6 bases). V lost 6 bases to trimming and J lost 7 bases, with 22 bases between them. CDR1 and CDR2 (germline): SQVTM, ANQGSEA. The CDR3 length is 14 residues. In DNA form, the CDR3 reads TGCAGCGTGGCCGGGATTAGCGGCAAGGGGGAGCAGTACTTC. It codes for CSVAGISGKGEQYF.

DNA of the CDR3: TGTGCCAGCAGCCATTGGGCTAGCCTAAACGAGCAGTACTTC. Translating it yields CASSHWASLNEQYF. The chain combines TRBV3-1 with TRBJ2-5; possibly TRBD2 for D (5 bases). The assigned J gene may be wrong: the sequence end matches TRBJ2-7 better. Germline V gene lookup returns CDR1 LGHDT and CDR2 YNNKEL (reference sequence). CDR3 length equals 14 residues.

V and J are TRBV7-9 and TRBJ1-2; D possibly corresponds to TRBD1 (5 bases). V dropped 0 bases and J dropped 0 bases, with 11 bases sitting between them. Germline V gene sequence: CDR1 SEHNR, CDR2 FQNEAQ (reference sequence). The CDR3 extends over 16 amino acids. CDR3 nucleotide sequence: TGTGCCAGCAGCTTAGCGGCGGGACGGACTAACTATGGCTACACCTTC. This translates into CASSLAAGRTNYGYTF.

The genes are TRBV7-3 and TRBJ2-3; 9 nucleotides line up with TRBD1. The CDR3 sequence is 15 residues long. Germline V gives CDR1 SGHTA, CDR2 FQGTGA. The J segment lost 4 bases and the V segment lost 4 bases, leaving 6 bases of the junction unmatched. The CDR3 DNA follows: TGTGCCAGCAGCTCAGGGACAGGGAGGGCAGATACGCAGTATTTT. Translation gives CASSSGTGRADTQYF. The complete variable domain, with remaining parts taken from reference TRBV7-3 and TRBJ2-3, reads GAGVSQTPSNKVTEKGKYVELRCDPISGHTALYWYRQSLGQGPEFLIYFQGTGAADDSGLPNDRFFAVRPEGSVSTLKIQRTERGDSAVYLCASSSGTGRADTQYFGPGTRLTVL.

This clonotype occurred many times. The J gene is TRBJ2-5, the V gene TRBV9, with D perhaps TRBD2 (6 bases). V lost 10 bases and J lost 1, with 17 bases in between. CDR1 is SGDLS and CDR2 is YYNGEE in the germline V gene. The CDR3 extends over 14 amino acids. The CDR3 sequence is CAPVSAGGQETQYF. In DNA form, the CDR3 reads TGTGCCCCCGTCTCGGCCGGGGGCCAAGAGACCCAGTACTTC.

Written as DNA, the CDR3 is TGTGCCATCAGTGACGGGTCAGGGGGAAACACTGAAGCTTTCTTT. It codes for CAISDGSGGNTEAFF. The genes are TRBV10-3 and TRBJ1-1, with TRBD1 matching 7 bases. Germline CDR1 ENHRY, CDR2 SYGVKD. This CDR3 contains 15 residues. The ends lost 3 bases at V and 2 bases at J; junction bases unmatched: 6.

This clonotype was detected only a few times. This rearrangement joins TRBV7-2 to TRBJ1-5; no clear D. The V end was cut by 4 bases, the J end by 9 bases, with 7 bases between. The CDR3 loop spans 11 amino acids. Germline loops: CDR1 SGHTA, CDR2 FQGNSA. Here the CDR3 DNA reads TGTGCCAGCAGCTCTGGATGGCCCCAGCATTTT. Protein: CASSSGWPQHF.

The chain couples TRBV29-1 to TRBJ1-2; TRBD1 matches at 7 bases. Looked up from germline, CDR1 is SQVTM and CDR2 is ANQGSEA. The CDR3 is 12 amino acids. After removal of 6 bases from V and 8 bases from J, the junction contained 9 bases not matched to a gene. The CDR3 loop is CSVGQDRGGYTF. In nucleotides, the CDR3 is TGCAGCGTCGGACAGGACCGGGGGGGCTACACCTTC.